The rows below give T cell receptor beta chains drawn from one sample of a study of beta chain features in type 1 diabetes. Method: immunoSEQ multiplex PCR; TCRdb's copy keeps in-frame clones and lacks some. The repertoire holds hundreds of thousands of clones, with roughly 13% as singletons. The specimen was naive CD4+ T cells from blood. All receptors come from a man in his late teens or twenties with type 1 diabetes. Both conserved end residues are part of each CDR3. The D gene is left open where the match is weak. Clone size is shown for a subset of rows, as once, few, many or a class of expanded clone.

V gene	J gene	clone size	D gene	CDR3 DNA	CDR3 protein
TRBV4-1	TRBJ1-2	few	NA	TGCGCCAGCAGCCCCCGGAGTATGGAAAACTATGGCTACACCTTC	CASSPRSMENYGYTF
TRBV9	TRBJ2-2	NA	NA	TGTGCCAGCAGCGTAGTAGGGATGTCTGCCGGGGAGCTGTTTTTT	CASSVVGMSAGELFF
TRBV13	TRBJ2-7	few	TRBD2	TGTGCCAGCCGTCGGCGGGGGACTTTCTACGAGCAGTACTTC	CASRRRGTFYEQYF
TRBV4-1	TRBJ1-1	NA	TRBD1	TGCGCCAGCAGCCAAGATGGTACAGGGGCGTTGAACACTGAAGCTTTCTTT	CASSQDGTGALNTEAFF
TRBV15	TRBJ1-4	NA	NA	TGTGCCACCAGCCGACCCGATGAAAAACTGTTTTTT	CATSRPDEKLFF
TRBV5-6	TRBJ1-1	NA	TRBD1	TGTGCCAGCAGCGCCTTCTTGGGACAGGCGAACACTGAAGCTTTCTTT	CASSAFLGQANTEAFF
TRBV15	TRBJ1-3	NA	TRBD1	TGTGCCACCAGCAGAACAGGGGCGTCTGGAAACACCATATATTTT	CATSRTGASGNTIYF
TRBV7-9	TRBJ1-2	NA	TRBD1	TGTGCCAGCAGTTCTCCCCGACAGGGAGGACGCGGCTACACCTTC	CASSSPRQGGRGYTF
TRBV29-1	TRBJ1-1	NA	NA	TGCAGCGTTGATGGGAGCAATGAAGCTTTCTTT	CSVDGSNEAFF
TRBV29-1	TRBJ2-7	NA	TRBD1	TGCAGCGTTGAGACAGGGGCCTTCTCCTACGAGCAGTACTTC	CSVETGAFSYEQYF
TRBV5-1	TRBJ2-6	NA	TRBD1	TGCGCCAGCAGCCCACTCTCGACAGGGGAATACGGGGCCAACGTCCTGACTTTC	CASSPLSTGEYGANVLTF
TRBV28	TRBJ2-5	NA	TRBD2	TGTGCCAGCAGTCTACCGACTAGCCCTCCCCAGTACTTC	CASSLPTSPPQYF
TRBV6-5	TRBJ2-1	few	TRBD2	TGTGCCAGCAGGCTAGCGGGAACCAATGAGCAGTTCTTC	CASRLAGTNEQFF
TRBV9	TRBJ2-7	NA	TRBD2	TGTGCCAGCAGCGTAGGTGGGACTAGCGGAAGTTCGACCTACGAGCAGTACTTC	CASSVGGTSGSSTYEQYF
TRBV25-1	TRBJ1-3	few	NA	TGTGCCAGCAGTGTCCCAGCTGGAAACACCATATATTTT	CASSVPAGNTIYF
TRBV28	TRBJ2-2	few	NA	TGTGCCAGCAGTTGGTTGCAGGGTGACACCGGGGAGCTGTTTTTT	CASSWLQGDTGELFF
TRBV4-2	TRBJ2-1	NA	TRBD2	TGTGCCAGCAGCCTCACAGCGGGGGGACACTACAATGAGCAGTTCTTC	CASSLTAGGHYNEQFF
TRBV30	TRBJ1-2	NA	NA	TGTGCCTGGAGTGTAGGGGCGGGCTACACCTTC	CAWSVGAGYTF
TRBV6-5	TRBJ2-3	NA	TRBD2	TGTGCCAGCAGGCGGGGGGGAGGAGATACGCAGTATTTT	CASRRGGGDTQYF
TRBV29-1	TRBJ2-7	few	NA	TGCAGCGTTGAAAAGGGTACCTACGAGCAGTACTTC	CSVEKGTYEQYF
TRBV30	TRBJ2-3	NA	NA	TGTGCCTGGAGTGGGATCAGGGTACGAGATACGCAGTATTTT	CAWSGIRVRDTQYF
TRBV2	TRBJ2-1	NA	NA	TGTGCCAGCAGTGAAAGAGAACAGCTCAGCAATGAGCAGTTCTTC	CASSEREQLSNEQFF
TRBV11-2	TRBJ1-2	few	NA	TGTGCCAGCAGCTTCGGGGGAGGCTATGGCTACACCTTC	CASSFGGGYGYTF
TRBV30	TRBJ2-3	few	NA	TGTGCCTGGAGTGAAAAAGATACGCAGTATTTT	CAWSEKDTQYF
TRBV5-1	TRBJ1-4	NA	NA	TGCGCCAGCGCTTCGGGGACAACTAATGAAAAACTGTTTTTT	CASASGTTNEKLFF
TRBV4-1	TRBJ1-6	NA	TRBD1	TGCGCCAGCAGCCATGGACAGGGGGCAAGATCACCCCTCCACTTT	CASSHGQGARSPLHF
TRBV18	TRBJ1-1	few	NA	TGTGCCAGCTCACCCATCGAGGGGAACACTGAAGCTTTCTTT	CASSPIEGNTEAFF
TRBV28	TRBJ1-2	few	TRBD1	TGTGCCAGCAGTCCAGGACAGGGAAGCGGCTACACCTTC	CASSPGQGSGYTF
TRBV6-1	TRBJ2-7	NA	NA	TGTGCCAGCAGTGTGGGCGAGCAGTACTTC	CASSVGEQYF
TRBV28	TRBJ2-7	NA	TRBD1	TGTGCCAGCAGCTCTACAGGGGAAATGTACGAGCAGTACTTC	CASSSTGEMYEQYF
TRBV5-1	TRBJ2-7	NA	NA	TGCGCCAGCAGGGAGGTTACCGTAGGGGCCTACGAGCAGTACTTC	CASREVTVGAYEQYF
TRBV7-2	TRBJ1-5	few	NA	TGTGCCAGCAGCTTTTACGATAGCAATCAGCCCCAGCATTTT	CASSFYDSNQPQHF